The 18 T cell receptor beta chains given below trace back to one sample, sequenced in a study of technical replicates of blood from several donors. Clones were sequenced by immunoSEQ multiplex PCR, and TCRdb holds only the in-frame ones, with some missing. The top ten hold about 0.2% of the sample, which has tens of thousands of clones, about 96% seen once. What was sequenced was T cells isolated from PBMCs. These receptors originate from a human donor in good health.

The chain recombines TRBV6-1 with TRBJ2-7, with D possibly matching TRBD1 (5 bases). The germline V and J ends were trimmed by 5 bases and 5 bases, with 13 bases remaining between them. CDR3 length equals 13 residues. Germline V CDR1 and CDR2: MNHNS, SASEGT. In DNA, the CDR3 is TGTGCCAGCAGTCTGGACATTATTAACGAGCAGTACTTC. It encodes CASSLDIINEQYF.

For the CDR3, the DNA is TGTGCCAGCAGCATACAGGGAGCCACTGAAGCTTTCTTT. Residues: CASSIQGATEAFF. The chain recombines TRBV7-9 with TRBJ1-1; perhaps TRBD1 as D (6 bases). From germline, CDR1 is SEHNR and CDR2 FQNEAQ (reference sequence). V was cut by 5 bases and J by 4 bases, with 11 bases left in between. The CDR3 contains 13 residues.

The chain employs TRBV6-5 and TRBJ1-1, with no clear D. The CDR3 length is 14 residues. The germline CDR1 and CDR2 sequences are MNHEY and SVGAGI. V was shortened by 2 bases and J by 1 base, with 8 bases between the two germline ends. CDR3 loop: CASSYQETNTEAFF. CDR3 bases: TGTGCCAGCAGTTACCAGGAAACGAACACTGAAGCTTTCTTT.

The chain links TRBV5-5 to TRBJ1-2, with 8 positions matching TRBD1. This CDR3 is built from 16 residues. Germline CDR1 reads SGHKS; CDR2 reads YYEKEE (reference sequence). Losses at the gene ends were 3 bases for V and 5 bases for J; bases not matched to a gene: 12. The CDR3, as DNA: TGTGCCAGCAGCTGGGGGACAGGAGCCATGGTTTATGGCTACACCTTC. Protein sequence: CASSWGTGAMVYGYTF.

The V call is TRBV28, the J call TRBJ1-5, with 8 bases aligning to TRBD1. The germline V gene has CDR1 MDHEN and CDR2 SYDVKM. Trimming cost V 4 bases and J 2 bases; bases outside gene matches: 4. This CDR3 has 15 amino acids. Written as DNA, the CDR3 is TGTGCCAGCAGTTCCACGACAGGGGGCAATCAGCCCCAGCATTTT. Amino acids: CASSSTTGGNQPQHF.

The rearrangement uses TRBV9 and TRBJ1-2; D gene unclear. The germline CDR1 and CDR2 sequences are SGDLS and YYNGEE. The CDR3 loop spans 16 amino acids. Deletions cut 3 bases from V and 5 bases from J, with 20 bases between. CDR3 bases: TGTGCCAGCAGCGATATGGGAGGCAGGAGAGCGTATGGCTACACCTTC. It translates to CASSDMGGRRAYGYTF.

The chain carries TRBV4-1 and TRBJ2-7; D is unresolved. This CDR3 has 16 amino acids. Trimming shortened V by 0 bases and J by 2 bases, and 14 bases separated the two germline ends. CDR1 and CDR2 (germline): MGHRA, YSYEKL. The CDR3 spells CASSQDMHSLTYEQYF. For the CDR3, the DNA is TGCGCCAGCAGCCAAGATATGCACAGTCTAACCTACGAGCAGTACTTC.

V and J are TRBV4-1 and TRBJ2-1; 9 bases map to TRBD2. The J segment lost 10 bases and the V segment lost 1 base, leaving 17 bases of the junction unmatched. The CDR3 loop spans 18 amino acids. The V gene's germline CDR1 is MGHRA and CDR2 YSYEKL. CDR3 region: CASSQGGGGASGGGEQFF. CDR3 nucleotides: TGCGCCAGCAGCCAAGGCGGCGGGGGGGCTAGCGGAGGGGGAGAGCAGTTCTTC.

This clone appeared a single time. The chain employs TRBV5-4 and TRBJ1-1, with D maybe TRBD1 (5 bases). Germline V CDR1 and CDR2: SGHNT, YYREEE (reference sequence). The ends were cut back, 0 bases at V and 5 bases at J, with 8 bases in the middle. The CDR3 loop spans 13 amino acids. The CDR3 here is CASSLGEGTEAFF. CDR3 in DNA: TGTGCCAGCAGCTTGGGGGAGGGGACTGAAGCTTTCTTT.

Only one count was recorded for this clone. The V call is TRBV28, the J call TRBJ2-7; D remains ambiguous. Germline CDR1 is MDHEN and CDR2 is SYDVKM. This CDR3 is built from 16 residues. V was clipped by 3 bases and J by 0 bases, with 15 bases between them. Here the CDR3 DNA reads TGTGCCAGCAGTTTCTTATTCCAGGCGAGCTCCTACGAGCAGTACTTC. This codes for CASSFLFQASSYEQYF.

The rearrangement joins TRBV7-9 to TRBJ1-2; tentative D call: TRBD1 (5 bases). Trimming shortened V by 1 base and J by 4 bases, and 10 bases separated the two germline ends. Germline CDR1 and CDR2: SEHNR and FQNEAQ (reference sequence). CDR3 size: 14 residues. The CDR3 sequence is CASSLDRSPYGYTF. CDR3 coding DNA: TGTGCCAGCAGCTTAGACAGGTCCCCCTATGGCTACACCTTC. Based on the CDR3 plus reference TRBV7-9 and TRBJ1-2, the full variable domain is DTGVSQNPRHKITKRGQNVTFRCDPISEHNRLYWYRQTLGQGPEFLTYFQNEAQLEKSRLLSDRFSAERPKGSFSTLEIQRTEQGDSAMYLCASSLDRSPYGYTFGSGTRLTVV.

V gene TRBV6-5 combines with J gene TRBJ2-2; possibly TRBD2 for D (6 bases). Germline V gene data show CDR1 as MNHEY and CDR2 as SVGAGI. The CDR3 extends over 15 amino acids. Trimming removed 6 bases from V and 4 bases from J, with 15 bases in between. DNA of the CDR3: TGTGCCAGCAGACGACTAGAGGGCTTCACCGGGGAGCTGTTTTTT. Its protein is CASRRLEGFTGELFF.

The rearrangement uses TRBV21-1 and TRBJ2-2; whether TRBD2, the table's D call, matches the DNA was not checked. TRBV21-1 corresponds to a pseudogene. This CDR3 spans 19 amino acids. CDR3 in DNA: TGTGCCAGCAGCAAAGGCGATAGCGGGAGGGCCGGCAACACCGGGGAGCTGTTTTTT. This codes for CASSKGDSGRAGNTGELFF.

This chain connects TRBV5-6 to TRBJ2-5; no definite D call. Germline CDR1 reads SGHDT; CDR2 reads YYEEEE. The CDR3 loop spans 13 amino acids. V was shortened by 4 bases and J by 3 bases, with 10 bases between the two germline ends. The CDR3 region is CASSPEFEETQYF. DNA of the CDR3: TGTGCCAGCAGCCCCGAGTTTGAAGAGACCCAGTACTTC.

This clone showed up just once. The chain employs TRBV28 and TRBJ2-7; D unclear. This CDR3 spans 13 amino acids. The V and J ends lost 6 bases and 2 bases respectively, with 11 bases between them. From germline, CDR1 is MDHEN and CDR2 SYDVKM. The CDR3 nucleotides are TGTGCCAGCAGGCCGAGTGCCGCCTACGAGCAGTACTTC. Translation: CASRPSAAYEQYF.

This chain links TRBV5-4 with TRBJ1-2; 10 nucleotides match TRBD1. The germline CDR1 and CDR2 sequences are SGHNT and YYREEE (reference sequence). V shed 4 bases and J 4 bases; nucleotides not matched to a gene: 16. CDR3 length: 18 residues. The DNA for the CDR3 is TGTGCCAGCAGCCGACAAACAGACAGGGGGCGGAGGGGCTATGGCTACACCTTC. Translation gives CASSRQTDRGRRGYGYTF.

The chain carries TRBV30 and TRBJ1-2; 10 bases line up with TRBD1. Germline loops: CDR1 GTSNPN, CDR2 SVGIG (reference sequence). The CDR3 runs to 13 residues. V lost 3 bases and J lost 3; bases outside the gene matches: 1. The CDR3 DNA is TGTGCCTGGAGCGGACAGGGGGACTATGGCTACACCTTC. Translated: CAWSGQGDYGYTF. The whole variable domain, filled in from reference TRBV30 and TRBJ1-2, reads SQTIHQWPATLVQPVGSPLSLECTVEGTSNPNLYWYRQAAGRGLQLLFYSVGIGQISSEVPQNLSASRPQDRQFILSSKKLLLSDSGFYLCAWSGQGDYGYTFGSGTRLTVV.

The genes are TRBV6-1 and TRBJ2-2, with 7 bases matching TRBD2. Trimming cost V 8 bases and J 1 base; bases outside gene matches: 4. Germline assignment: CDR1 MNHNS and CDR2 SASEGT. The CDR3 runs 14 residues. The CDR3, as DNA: TGTGCCAGCTGGACTAGTCTGAACACCGGGGAGCTGTTTTTT. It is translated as CASWTSLNTGELFF.